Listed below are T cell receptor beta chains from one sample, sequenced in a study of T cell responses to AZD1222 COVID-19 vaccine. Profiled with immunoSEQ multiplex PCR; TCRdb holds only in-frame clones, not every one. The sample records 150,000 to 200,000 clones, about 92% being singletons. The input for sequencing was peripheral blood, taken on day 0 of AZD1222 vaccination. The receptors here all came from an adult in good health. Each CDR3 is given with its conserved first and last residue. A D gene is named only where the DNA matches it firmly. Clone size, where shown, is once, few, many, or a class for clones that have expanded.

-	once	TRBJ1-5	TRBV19	TGTGCCAGTATGCAGAGCAATCAGCCCCAGCATTTT	CASMQSNQPQHF
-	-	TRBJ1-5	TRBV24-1	TGTGCCACCAGGGGGGGCTTTGTCAATCAGCCCCAGCATTTT	CATRGGFVNQPQHF
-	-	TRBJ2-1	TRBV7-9	TGTGCCAGCAGCTCTGAAGGGATTCCCTACAATGAGCAGTTCTTC	CASSSEGIPYNEQFF
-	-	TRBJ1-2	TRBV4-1	TGCGCCAGCAGCCAAGGCACCTCGGCTCTTGGCTACACCTTC	CASSQGTSALGYTF
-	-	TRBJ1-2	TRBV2	TGTGCCAGCACCAAAGAGAGGTCCAACCGCTACACCTTC	CASTKERSNRYTF
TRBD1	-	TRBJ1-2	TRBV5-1	TGCGCCAGCAGCTTGGTCCCGGGACAGGGAACCAGTGGCTACACCTTC	CASSLVPGQGTSGYTF
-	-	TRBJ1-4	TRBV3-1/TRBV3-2	TGTGCCAGCAGCCAAGTACAGGGAGAGAAACTGTTTTTT	CASSQVQGEKLFF
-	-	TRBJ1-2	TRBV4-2	TGTGCCAGCAGCCAAGAATACACTAACTATGGCTACACCTTC	CASSQEYTNYGYTF
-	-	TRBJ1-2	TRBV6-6	TGTGCCAGCAGTTACCCGGATAACTATGGCTACACCTTC	CASSYPDNYGYTF
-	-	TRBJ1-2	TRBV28	TGTGCCAGCAGTTTAAGGGACGGCTACACCTTC	CASSLRDGYTF
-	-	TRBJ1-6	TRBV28	TGTGCCAGCAGTTTTCTTTCCCGGGCCTATAATTCACCCCTCCACTTT	CASSFLSRAYNSPLHF
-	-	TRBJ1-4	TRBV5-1	TGCGCCAGCAGCTTGGTACCGGCGCAGGGTAATGAAAAACTGTTTTTT	CASSLVPAQGNEKLFF
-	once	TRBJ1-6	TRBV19	TGTGCCAGTAGTACAGGACTTAGTTCGAGGGATTCACCCCTCCACTTT	CASSTGLSSRDSPLHF
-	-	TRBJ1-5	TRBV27	TGTGCCAGCAGTTTCTCCAGGACTAGCAATCAGCCCCAGCATTTT	CASSFSRTSNQPQHF
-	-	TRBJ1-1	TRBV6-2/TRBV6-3	TGTGCCAGCAGTTACTCGTGGGGGTCCACTGAAGCTTTCTTT	CASSYSWGSTEAFF
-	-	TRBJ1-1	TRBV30	TGTGCCTGGGGGAGGGATCGAGAAGCTTTCTTT	CAWGRDREAFF
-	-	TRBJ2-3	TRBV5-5	TGTGCCAGCAGCTGGGGGGAAACAGATACGCAGTATTTT	CASSWGETDTQYF
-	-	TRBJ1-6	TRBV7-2	TGTGCCAGCAGCTGGGAGGGCTTCCCCCTCCACTTT	CASSWEGFPLHF
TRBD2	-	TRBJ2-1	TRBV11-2	TGTGCCAGCAGCTTAGCGGGGGGGAACAATGAGCAGTTCTTC	CASSLAGGNNEQFF
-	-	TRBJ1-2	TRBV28	TGTGCCAGCAGTTTTACCAGCCCTAGGGGTAACTATGGCTACACCTTC	CASSFTSPRGNYGYTF
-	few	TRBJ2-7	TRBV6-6	TGTGCCAGCTCGGGGTACTCCGAGCAGTACTTC	CASSGYSEQYF
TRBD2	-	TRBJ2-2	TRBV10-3	TGTGCCATCAGTGAGTCAAGGACTAGCGGGGGGCCGGACACCGGGGAGCTGTTTTTT	CAISESRTSGGPDTGELFF
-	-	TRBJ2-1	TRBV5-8	TGTGCCAGCAGCCGAACGGCGCCGGGGGATGAGCAGTTCTTC	CASSRTAPGDEQFF
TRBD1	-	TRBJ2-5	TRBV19	TGTGCCAGTAGTAGAGAGGGACAGGGGAAAGAGACCCAGTACTTC	CASSREGQGKETQYF
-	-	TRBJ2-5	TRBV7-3	TGTGCCAGCAGCTTTTTTGAGGGGCAGGGAGAGACCCAGTACTTC	CASSFFEGQGETQYF
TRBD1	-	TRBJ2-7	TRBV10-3	TGTGCCATCAGTGTATCCCGGGGCGGGACAGGGGGCGTAACCTACGAGCAGTACTTC	CAISVSRGGTGGVTYEQYF
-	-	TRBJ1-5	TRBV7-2	TGTGCCAGCAGCAACACGCCGTTAATTCAGCCCCAGCATTTT	CASSNTPLIQPQHF
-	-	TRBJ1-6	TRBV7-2	TGTGCCAGCTCCCCGAGGGAAACCCATAATTCACCCCTCCACTTT	CASSPRETHNSPLHF
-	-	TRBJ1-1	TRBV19	TGTGCCAGTAGTACCGAGCAGACGAACACTGAAGCTTTCTTT	CASSTEQTNTEAFF